This T cell receptor beta chain appears in the sequencing data of a study of OX40 agonist ivuxolimab in advanced cancers. Study-wide context: A partial response was reached by three patients: one with hepatocellular carcinoma and two with cutaneous melanoma.

Germline V lookup: CDR1 MGHRA, CDR2 YSYEKL. The CDR3 has 15 amino acids. With 0 bases removed from V and 6 bases from J, the gap between germline ends came to 13 bases. Measured with immunoSEQ multiplex PCR; TCRdb has only the in-frame clones, and not every one. The top ten clones hold roughly 10% of a sample with 6,000 to 8,500 clones, 94% of them seen once. This receptor was identified in an adult with an advanced solid tumor such as melanoma, head and neck, liver or kidney cancer. This sequence joins TRBV4-1 and TRBJ2-3; no reliable D call. The specimen was CD4+ or CD8+ T cells sorted from blood, collected in a trial of the OX40 agonist ivuxolimab. CDR3 region: CASSQDGNAADTQYF. The DNA of the CDR3 is TGCGCCAGCAGCCAAGATGGTAACGCGGCGGATACGCAGTATTTT.